Here is one TCR beta chain with its context. In the original analysis: Amplification from reference gene primers served as the basis for estimated nucleated cell counts. TCRdb keeps only in-frame clones here, not all; method: immunoSEQ multiplex PCR. Clone size and the V and J calls come from that table; the DNA yielded D and trimming. The table lists 300,000 or so clones, roughly nine tenths of them singletons. With 0 bases removed from V and 2 bases from J, the gap between germline ends came to 3 bases. The CDR3 is 14 residues long. The germline V gene has CDR1 KGHDR and CDR2 SFDVKD. The data are from a study of blood T cell repertoires in COVID-19.

V usage is TRBV24-1 and J usage is TRBJ2-2; D unclear. The TCR sequence derives from a man aged 60 to 69 who had recovered from COVID-19. The specimen sequenced was PBMCs or T cells enriched from blood (not recorded which). CDR3 nucleotides: TGTGCCACCAGTGATTTGGTAAACACCGGGGAGCTGTTTTTT. It specifies CATSDLVNTGELFF.